The source of this TCR beta chain is a study of blood T cells in healthy people across ages. Germline CDR1 reads SGHTA; CDR2 reads FQGTGA. The CDR3 totals 15 residues. Findings of the study overall: The CMV status of each donor remained undetermined, and this could have confounded shifts in expanded clonotypes. One million T cells yielded diversity estimates that were considered underestimates.

Around 9.5 milliliters of peripheral blood were drawn from each donor. PBMCs were isolated at a quantity of at least 6 million per sample. A remark on this clonotype: Its specificity is not known. At one end, the junction sequence differs from germline, possibly due to a read error.

For the second PCR, which ran for about 6 to 11 cycles, a sample-barcoded 5' primer and a J-beta primer mix were used. Via MiXCR, TCRdb re-called the 5' RACE reads, giving one row per CDR3 protein. The sample has about 1.5 million distinct CDR3 sequences, roughly 40% seen once. This rearrangement joins TRBV7-3 to TRBJ1-2; tentative D call: TRBD1 (6 bases). The TCR comes from a young woman in good health. Input material: blood. The CDR3 loop reads CASGLTGGITDGYTF. CDR3 coding DNA: TGTGCCAGCGGCTTAACTGGGGGCATTACGGATGGCTACACCTTC. Full variable domain (outside the CDR3, taken from reference TRBV7-3 and TRBJ1-2): GAGVSQTPSNKVTEKGKYVELRCDPISGHTALYWYRQSLGQGPEFLIYFQGTGAADDSGLPNDRFFAVRPEGSVSTLKIQRTERGDSAVYLCASGLTGGITDGYTFGSGTRLTVV.